Listed below are T cell receptor beta chains from one sample, sequenced in a study of T cell responses to AZD1222 COVID-19 vaccine. Profiled with immunoSEQ multiplex PCR; TCRdb holds only in-frame clones, not every one. The table lists under 110,000 clones, roughly 86% of them singletons. The sequencing here drew on peripheral blood, taken 28 days after the second AZD1222 dose. The receptors were gathered from an adult who received the AZD1222 COVID-19 vaccine. Each CDR3 is given with its conserved first and last residue.

J gene: TRBJ2-3; V gene: TRBV4-1; CDR3 protein: CASSQGRTGLADTQYF
J gene: TRBJ2-3; V gene: TRBV6-2/TRBV6-3; CDR3 protein: CASSLAGAVQDTQYF
J gene: TRBJ2-3; V gene: TRBV7-3; CDR3 protein: CASSLIGADTQYF
J gene: TRBJ2-1; V gene: TRBV29-1; CDR3 protein: CSVEVAQGLDNEQFF
J gene: TRBJ1-2; V gene: TRBV19; CDR3 protein: CASSHKEGGSYGYTF
J gene: TRBJ2-7; V gene: TRBV27; CDR3 protein: CASSLGGPPSYEQYF
J gene: TRBJ2-7; V gene: TRBV2; CDR3 protein: CASSVQDRDGGEQYF
J gene: TRBJ1-4; V gene: TRBV5-1; CDR3 protein: CASSPRTGGGEKLFF
J gene: TRBJ2-7; V gene: TRBV5-1; CDR3 protein: CASSSGNRVRIHEQYF
J gene: TRBJ2-5; V gene: TRBV5-1; CDR3 protein: CASSVRSPGQGWGAQETQYF
J gene: TRBJ1-1; V gene: TRBV7-2; CDR3 protein: CASSLIGRGTEAFF
J gene: TRBJ2-1; V gene: TRBV14; CDR3 protein: CASSAGLAGVAGNEQFF
J gene: TRBJ1-2; V gene: TRBV10-3; CDR3 protein: CAITLDRTYGYTF
J gene: TRBJ2-3; V gene: TRBV6-6; CDR3 protein: CASSRRDLEDTQYF
J gene: TRBJ2-2; V gene: TRBV4-1; CDR3 protein: CASSQGPLNTGELFF
J gene: TRBJ1-6; V gene: TRBV5-1; CDR3 protein: CASRTGQSYNSPLHF
J gene: TRBJ2-1; V gene: TRBV7-8; CDR3 protein: CASSLGGLGSEANEQFF
J gene: TRBJ2-1; V gene: TRBV7-3; CDR3 protein: CASSVRLAGNNEQFF
J gene: TRBJ2-4; V gene: TRBV2; CDR3 protein: CASSEANPRTIQYF
J gene: TRBJ2-7; V gene: TRBV4-1; CDR3 protein: CASSQDPGRMQYF
J gene: TRBJ2-1; V gene: TRBV7-8; CDR3 protein: CASSRAQESYNEQFF
J gene: TRBJ2-1; V gene: TRBV7-9; CDR3 protein: CASSLELDEQFF
J gene: TRBJ2-5; V gene: TRBV19; CDR3 protein: CASSIGARGFPETQYF
J gene: TRBJ1-3; V gene: TRBV5-6; CDR3 protein: CASSPDRVDTIYF